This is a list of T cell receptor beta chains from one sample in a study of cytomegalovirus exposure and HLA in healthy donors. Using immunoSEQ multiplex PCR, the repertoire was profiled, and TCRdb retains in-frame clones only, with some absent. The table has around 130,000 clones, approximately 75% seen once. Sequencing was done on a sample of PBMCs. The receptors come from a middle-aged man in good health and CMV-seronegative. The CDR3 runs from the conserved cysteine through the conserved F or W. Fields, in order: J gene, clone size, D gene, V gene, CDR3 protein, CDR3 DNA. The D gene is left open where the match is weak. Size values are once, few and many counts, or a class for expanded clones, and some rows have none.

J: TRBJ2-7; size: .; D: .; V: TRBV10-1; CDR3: CASSAETGSYEQYF; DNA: TGCGCCAGCAGTGCCGAGACAGGCTCCTACGAGCAGTACTTC
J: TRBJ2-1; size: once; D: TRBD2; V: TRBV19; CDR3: CASSNSGGPDEQFF; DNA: TGTGCCAGTAGTAATAGCGGGGGGCCAGATGAGCAGTTCTTC
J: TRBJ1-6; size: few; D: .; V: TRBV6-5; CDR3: CASSYSGNYNSPLHF; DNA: TGTGCCAGCAGTTATTCGGGGAACTATAATTCACCCCTCCACTTT
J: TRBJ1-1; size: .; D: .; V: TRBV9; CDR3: CASSVILGEGDTEAFF; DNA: TGTGCCAGCAGCGTAATCCTAGGGGAGGGGGACACTGAAGCTTTCTTT
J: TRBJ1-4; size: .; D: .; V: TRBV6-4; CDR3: CASRPQGGPGEKLFF; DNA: TGTGCCAGCAGACCTCAGGGCGGACCAGGTGAAAAACTGTTTTTT
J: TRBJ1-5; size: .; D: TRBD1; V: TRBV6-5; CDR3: CASSLGQGLNQPQHF; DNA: TGTGCCAGCAGTCTCGGACAGGGGTTAAATCAGCCCCAGCATTTT
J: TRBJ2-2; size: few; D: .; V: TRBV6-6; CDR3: CASSYRLANTGELFF; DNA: TGTGCCAGCAGTTACCGACTAGCGAACACCGGGGAGCTGTTTTTT
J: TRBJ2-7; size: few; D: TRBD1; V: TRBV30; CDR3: CAWSLQQGRQYF; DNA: TGTGCCTGGAGCCTCCAACAGGGGAGGCAGTACTTC
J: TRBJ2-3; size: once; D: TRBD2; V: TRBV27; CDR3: CASSLGVLAGVRDTQYF; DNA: TGTGCCAGCAGTTTAGGGGTACTAGCGGGAGTCAGAGATACGCAGTATTTT
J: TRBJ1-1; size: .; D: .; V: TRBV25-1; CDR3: CASSEWAGNTEAFF; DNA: TGTGCCAGCAGTGAATGGGCTGGTAACACTGAAGCTTTCTTT
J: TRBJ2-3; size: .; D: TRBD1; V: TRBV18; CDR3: CASSTRTGGGDTQYF; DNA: TGTGCCAGCTCAACGCGGACAGGGGGCGGCGATACGCAGTATTTT
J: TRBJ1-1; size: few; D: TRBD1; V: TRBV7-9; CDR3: CASSVGQGNTEAFF; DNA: TGTGCCAGCAGCGTTGGACAGGGCAACACTGAAGCTTTCTTT
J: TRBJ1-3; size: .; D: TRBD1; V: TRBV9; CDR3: CASSVVPGQGSGNTIYF; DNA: TGTGCCAGCAGCGTAGTCCCGGGACAGGGGTCTGGAAACACCATATATTTT
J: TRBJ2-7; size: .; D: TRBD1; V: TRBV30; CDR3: CAWSATGGEQYF; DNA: TGTGCCTGGAGTGCAACAGGGGGAGAGCAGTACTTC